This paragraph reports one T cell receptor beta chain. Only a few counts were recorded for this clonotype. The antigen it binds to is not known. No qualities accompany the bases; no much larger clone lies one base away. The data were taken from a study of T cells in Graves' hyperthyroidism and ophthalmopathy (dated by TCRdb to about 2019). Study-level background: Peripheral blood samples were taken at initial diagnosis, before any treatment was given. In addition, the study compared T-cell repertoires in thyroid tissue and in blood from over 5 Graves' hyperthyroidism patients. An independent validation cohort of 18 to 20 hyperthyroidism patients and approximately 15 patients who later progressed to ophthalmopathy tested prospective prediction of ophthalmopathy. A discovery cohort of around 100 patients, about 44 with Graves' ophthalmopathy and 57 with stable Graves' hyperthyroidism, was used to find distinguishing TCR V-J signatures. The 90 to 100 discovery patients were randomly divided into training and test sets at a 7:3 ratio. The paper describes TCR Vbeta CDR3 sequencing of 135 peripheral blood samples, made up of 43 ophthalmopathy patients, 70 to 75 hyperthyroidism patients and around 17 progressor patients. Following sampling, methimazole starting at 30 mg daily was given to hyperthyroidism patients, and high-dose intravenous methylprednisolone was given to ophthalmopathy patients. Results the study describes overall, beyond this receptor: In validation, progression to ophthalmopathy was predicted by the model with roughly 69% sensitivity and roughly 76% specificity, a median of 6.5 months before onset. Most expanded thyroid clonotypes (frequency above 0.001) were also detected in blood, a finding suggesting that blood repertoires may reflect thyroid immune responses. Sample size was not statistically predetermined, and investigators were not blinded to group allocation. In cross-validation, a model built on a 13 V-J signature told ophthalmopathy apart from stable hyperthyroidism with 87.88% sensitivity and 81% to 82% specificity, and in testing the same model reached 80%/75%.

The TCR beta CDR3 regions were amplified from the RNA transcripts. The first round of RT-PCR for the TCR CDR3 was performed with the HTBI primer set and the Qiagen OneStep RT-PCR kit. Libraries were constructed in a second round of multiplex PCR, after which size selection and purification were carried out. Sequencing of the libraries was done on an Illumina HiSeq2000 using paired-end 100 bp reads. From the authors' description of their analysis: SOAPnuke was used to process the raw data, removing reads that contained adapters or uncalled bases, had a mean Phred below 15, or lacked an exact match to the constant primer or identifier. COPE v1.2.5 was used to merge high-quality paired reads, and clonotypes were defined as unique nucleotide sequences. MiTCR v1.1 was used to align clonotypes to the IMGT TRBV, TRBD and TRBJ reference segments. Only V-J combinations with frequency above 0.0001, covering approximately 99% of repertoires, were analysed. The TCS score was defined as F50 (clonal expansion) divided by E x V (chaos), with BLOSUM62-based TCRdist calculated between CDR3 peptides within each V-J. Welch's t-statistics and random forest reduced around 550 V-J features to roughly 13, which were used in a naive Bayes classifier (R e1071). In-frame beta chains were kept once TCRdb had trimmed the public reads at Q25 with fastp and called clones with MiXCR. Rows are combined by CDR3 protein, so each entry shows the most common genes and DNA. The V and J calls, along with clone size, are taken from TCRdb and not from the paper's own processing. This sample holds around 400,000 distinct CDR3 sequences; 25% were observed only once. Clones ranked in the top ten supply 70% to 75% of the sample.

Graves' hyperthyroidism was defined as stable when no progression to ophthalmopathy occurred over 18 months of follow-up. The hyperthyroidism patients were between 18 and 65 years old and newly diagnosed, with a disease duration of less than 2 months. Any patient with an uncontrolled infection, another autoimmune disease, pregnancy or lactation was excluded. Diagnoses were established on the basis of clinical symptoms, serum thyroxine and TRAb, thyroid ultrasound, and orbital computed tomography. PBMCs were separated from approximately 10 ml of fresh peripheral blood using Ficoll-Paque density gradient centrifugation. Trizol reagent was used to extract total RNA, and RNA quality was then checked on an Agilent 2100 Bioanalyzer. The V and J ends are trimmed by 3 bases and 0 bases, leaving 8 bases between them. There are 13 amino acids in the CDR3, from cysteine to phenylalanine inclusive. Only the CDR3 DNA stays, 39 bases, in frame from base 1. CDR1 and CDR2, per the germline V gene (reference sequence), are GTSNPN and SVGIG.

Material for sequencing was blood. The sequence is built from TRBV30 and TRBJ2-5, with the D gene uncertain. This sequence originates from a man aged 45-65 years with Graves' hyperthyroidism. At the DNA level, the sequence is TGTGCCTGGAGACGAGACCACCAAGAGACCCAGTACTTC. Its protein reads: CAWRRDHQETQYF.